This T cell receptor (beta chain) was identified in a study of blood T cell repertoires in COVID-19. Looking at the study overall: Acute and convalescent COVID-19 samples came from the United States, Italy and Spain. PBMCs, B-cell-depleted T cells, or T cells provided the cDNA or gDNA that made up the material.

Per the study methods: How many nucleated cells were present was estimated from reference gene primer amplification. Clones were sequenced by immunoSEQ multiplex PCR, and TCRdb holds only the in-frame ones, with some missing. That table is the source of V, J and clone size, and D and trimming were worked out from the DNA. The sample consists of around 160,000 clones, over 75% of them appearing once. Sequenced material: peripheral blood. The TCR sequence derives from a woman aged 55-69 years with COVID-19, enrolled during active disease.

The CDR3 here is CASSQTGVGSYNEQFF. Here the CDR3 DNA reads TGTGCCAGCTCACAAACAGGGGTAGGGTCCTACAATGAGCAGTTCTTC. V gene TRBV18 combines with J gene TRBJ2-1; TRBD1 matches 7 bases. Germline loops: CDR1 KGHSH, CDR2 LQKENI. V lost 4 bases and J lost 1; bases outside the gene matches: 7. This CDR3 is built from 16 residues. Filled out from reference TRBV18 and TRBJ2-1, the complete variable domain reads NAGVMQNPRHLVRRRGQEARLRCSPMKGHSHVYWYRQLPEEGLKFMVYLQKENIIDESGMPKERFSAEFPKEGPSILRIQQVVRGDSAAYFCASSQTGVGSYNEQFFGPGTRLTVL.